This T cell receptor beta chain was observed in a study of T cells in Graves' hyperthyroidism and ophthalmopathy. The sample holds many counts of this clonotype. Amplification targeted TCR beta CDR3 regions from RNA transcripts. When the TCR CDR3 underwent first-round RT-PCR, the HTBI primer set was used. A single record per CDR3 protein comes from TCRdb applying MiXCR to the multiplex PCR reads. Found here are roughly 280,000 distinct CDR3 sequences, 17% of them singletons; the top ten hold about 50%. Any patient presenting with uncontrolled infection, other autoimmune disease, pregnancy or lactation was left out. This receptor was obtained from a woman aged 60 to 75 with Graves' ophthalmopathy. Sequencing was performed on blood.

The chain's CDR3 is CSAIPDGYTEAFF. The CDR3 region has the DNA TGCAGTGCTATCCCGGACGGCTACACTGAAGCTTTCTTT. The chain carries TRBV20-1 and TRBJ1-1; D gene ambiguous. V was clipped by 4 bases and J by 3 bases, with 12 bases between them. The CDR3 is 13 amino acids. The germline V gene encodes CDR1 DFQATT and CDR2 SNEGSKA (reference sequence).